The clone carrying this T cell receptor (beta chain) occurred a few times. Antigen: not known. These data come from a study of identical twins. Study-wide findings and caveats: Where out-of-frame alpha sequences were twin-shared, they showed excess low generation probability. The study drew conclusions from cross-sectional statistical analysis, not from following the same donors.

All donors were healthy Caucasians. cDNA carried unique molecular identifiers, and a universal primer site was added by template switching. Each CDR3 protein gets one entry after TCRdb re-called the 5' RACE reads with MiXCR. The sample lists 640,000 or so distinct CDR3 sequences, 5.5% to 7.5% occurring once. The V and J ends lost 3 bases and 4 bases, in that order; junction bases with no gene match: 4. This CDR3 region has 13 residues. From germline, CDR1 is SGHRS and CDR2 YFSETQ. V is TRBV5-1 and J is TRBJ2-7; the match to TRBD1 covers 7 bases. The clonotype was recovered from a man aged 18-30 years in good health. The sequenced sample consisted of naive T cells sorted from blood. CDR3 residues: CASSWDREYEQYF. The CDR3 DNA sequence: TGCGCCAGCAGCTGGGACAGAGAATACGAGCAGTACTTC.